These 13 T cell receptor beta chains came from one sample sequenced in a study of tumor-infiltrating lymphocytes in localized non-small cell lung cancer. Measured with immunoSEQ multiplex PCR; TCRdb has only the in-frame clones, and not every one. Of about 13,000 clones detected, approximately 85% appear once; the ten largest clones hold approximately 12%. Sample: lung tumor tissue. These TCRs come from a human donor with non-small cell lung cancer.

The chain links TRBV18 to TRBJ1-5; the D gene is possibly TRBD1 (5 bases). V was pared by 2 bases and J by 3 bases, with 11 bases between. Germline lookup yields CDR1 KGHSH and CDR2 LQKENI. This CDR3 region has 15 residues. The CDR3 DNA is TGTGCCAGCTCACCAGTCAGGGCCCCCAATCAGCCCCAGCATTTT. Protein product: CASSPVRAPNQPQHF.

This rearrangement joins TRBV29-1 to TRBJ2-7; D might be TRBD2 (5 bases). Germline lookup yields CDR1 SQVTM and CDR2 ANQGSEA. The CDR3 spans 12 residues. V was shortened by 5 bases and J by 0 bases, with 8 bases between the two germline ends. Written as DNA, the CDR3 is TGCAGCGTTCTTCGGGACTCCTACGAGCAGTACTTC. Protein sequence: CSVLRDSYEQYF.

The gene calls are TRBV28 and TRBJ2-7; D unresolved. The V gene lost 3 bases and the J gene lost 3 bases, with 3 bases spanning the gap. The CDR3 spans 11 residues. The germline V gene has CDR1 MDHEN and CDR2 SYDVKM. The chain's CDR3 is CASSFDYEQYF. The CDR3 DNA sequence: TGTGCCAGCAGTTTCGACTACGAGCAGTACTTC.

In nucleotides, the CDR3 is TGTGCCAGCAGTTTACTAGCGGGAGGAGACCAAGAGACCCAGTACTTC. Its translation: CASSLLAGGDQETQYF. The chain links TRBV28 to TRBJ2-5, with 11 bases matching TRBD2. The V and J ends lost 2 bases and 0 bases, in that order; junction bases with no gene match: 2. The CDR3 consists of 16 residues. Germline CDR1 reads MDHEN; CDR2 reads SYDVKM.

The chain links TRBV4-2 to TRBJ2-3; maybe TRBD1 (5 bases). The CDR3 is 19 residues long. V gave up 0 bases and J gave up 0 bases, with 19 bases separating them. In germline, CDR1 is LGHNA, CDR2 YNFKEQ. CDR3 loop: CASSQDQRGLPSSTDTQYF. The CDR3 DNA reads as TGTGCCAGCAGCCAAGATCAAAGGGGCCTCCCCTCTAGCACAGATACGCAGTATTTT.

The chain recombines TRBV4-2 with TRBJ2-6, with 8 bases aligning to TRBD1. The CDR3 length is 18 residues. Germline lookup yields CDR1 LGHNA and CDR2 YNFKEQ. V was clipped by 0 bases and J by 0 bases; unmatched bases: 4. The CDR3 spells CASSQEGTGISGANVLTF. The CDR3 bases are TGTGCCAGCAGCCAAGAGGGGACAGGTATCTCTGGGGCCAACGTCCTGACTTTC.

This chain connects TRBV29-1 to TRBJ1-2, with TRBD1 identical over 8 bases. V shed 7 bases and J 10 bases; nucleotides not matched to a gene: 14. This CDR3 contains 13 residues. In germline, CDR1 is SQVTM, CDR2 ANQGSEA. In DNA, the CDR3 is TGCAGCGCATCACCCGGGCAGGGGGCCGCCTACACCTTC. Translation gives CSASPGQGAAYTF.

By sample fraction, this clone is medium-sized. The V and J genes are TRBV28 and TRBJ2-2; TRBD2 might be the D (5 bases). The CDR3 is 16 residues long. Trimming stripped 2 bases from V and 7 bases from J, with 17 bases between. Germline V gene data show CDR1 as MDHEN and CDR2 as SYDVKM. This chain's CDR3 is CASSLGWRKSSGELFF. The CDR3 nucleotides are TGTGCCAGCAGTTTAGGATGGAGGAAGAGCAGCGGGGAGCTGTTTTTT.

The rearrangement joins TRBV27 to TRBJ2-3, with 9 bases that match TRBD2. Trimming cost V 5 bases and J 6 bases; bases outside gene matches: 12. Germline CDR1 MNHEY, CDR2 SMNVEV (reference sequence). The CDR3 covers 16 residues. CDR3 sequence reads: CASSQLSGGSRDTQYF. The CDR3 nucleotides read TGTGCCAGCAGTCAGCTTAGCGGGGGCAGCCGGGATACGCAGTATTTT.

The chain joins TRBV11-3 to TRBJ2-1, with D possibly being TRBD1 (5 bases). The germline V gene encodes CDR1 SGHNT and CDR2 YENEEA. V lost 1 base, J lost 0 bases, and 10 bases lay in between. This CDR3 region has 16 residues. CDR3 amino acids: CASSLGGAVSYNEQFF. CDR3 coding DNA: TGTGCCAGCAGCTTAGGTGGGGCGGTCTCCTACAATGAGCAGTTCTTC.

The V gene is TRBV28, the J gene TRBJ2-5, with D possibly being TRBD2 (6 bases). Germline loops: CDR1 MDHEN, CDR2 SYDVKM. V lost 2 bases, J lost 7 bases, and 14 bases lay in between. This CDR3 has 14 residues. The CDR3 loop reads CASSLPGGIGTQYF. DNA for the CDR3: TGTGCCAGCAGTTTACCCGGCGGGATCGGGACCCAGTACTTC.

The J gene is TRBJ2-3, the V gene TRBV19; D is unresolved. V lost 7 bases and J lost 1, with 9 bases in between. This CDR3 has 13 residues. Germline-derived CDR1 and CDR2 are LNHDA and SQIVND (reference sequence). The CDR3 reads CASTRPGTDTQYF. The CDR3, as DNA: TGTGCCAGTACCCGTCCCGGCACAGATACGCAGTATTTT.

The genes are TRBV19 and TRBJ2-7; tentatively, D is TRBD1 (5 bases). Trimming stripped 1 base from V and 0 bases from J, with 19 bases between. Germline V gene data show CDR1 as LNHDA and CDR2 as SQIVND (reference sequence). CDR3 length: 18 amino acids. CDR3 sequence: CASSIGVGHLDPSYEQYF. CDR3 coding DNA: TGTGCCAGTAGTATAGGGGTGGGGCACCTCGATCCCTCCTACGAGCAGTACTTC.